The 27 T cell receptor beta chains reported below all come from one sample, sequenced in a study of cytomegalovirus exposure and HLA in healthy donors. Primers for the PCR totalled 60 Vbeta and 13 Jbeta. Repertoires were generated with immunoSEQ multiplex PCR, while TCRdb's copy carries only in-frame clones and drops some. The sample records about 190,000 clones, over 60% being singletons. Material: PBMCs. These receptor sequences come from a man younger than 45 in good health and CMV-seropositive.

This clone came up once. The chain is built from TRBV19 and TRBJ2-7, with a possible D match to TRBD2 (5 bases). The germline V and J ends were trimmed by 5 bases and 1 base, with 15 bases remaining between them. The germline V gene has CDR1 LNHDA and CDR2 SQIVND (reference sequence). CDR3 size: 15 residues. CDR3 nucleotide sequence: TGTGCCAGTAGTTGGACGGCCGGGGAATCCTACGAGCAGTACTTC. Protein sequence: CASSWTAGESYEQYF. Filled out from reference TRBV19 and TRBJ2-7, the complete variable domain reads DGGITQSPKYLFRKEGQNVTLSCEQNLNHDAMYWYRQDPGQGLRLIYYSQIVNDFQKGDIAEGYSVSREKKESFPLTVTSAQKNPTAFYLCASSWTAGESYEQYFGPGTRLTVT.

The rearrangement links TRBV7-2 to TRBJ2-7; 8 nucleotides align to TRBD2. The CDR3 has 17 residues. V was clipped by 5 bases and J by 3 bases; unmatched bases: 15. Germline CDR1 is SGHTA and CDR2 is FQGNSA. CDR3 amino acids: CASSLGTRGGILYEQYF. In DNA form, the CDR3 reads TGTGCCAGCAGCCTGGGAACTCGGGGGGGCATACTCTACGAGCAGTACTTC.

The chain recombines TRBV27 with TRBJ2-3; 8 positions agree with TRBD2. Trimming cost V 5 bases and J 1 base; bases outside gene matches: 8. CDR3 length: 16 amino acids. The germline CDR1 and CDR2 sequences are MNHEY and SMNVEV (reference sequence). The CDR3 DNA reads as TGTGCCAGCAGTCCTTTGGGCGGGGGGCGCACAGATACGCAGTATTTT. This gives the protein CASSPLGGGRTDTQYF.

The J gene is TRBJ2-2, the V gene TRBV15; D might be TRBD1 (5 bases). Germline V CDR1 and CDR2: LNHNV, YYDKDF (reference sequence). This CDR3 contains 14 residues. V lost 4 bases to trimming and J lost 7 bases, with 13 bases between them. CDR3 sequence (DNA): TGTGCCACCAGCATCAATAGGGGTATCGGGGAGCTGTTTTTT. Amino acids: CATSINRGIGELFF.

V is TRBV6-1 and J is TRBJ1-1; 9 positions agree with TRBD1. This CDR3 is 14 amino acids long. Trimming took 1 base from V and 9 from J; bases not matched to a gene: 6. Per the germline V gene, CDR1 is MNHNS and CDR2 is SASEGT. The DNA for the CDR3 is TGTGCCAGCAGTGAAGTCCCGGGACAGGGCCAAGCTTTCTTT. Protein product: CASSEVPGQGQAFF.

This sequence joins TRBV7-9 and TRBJ2-2; no reliable D call. Germline lookup yields CDR1 SEHNR and CDR2 FQNEAQ (reference sequence). The V end lost 0 bases, the J end lost 2 bases, and 4 bases lay between the germline ends. The CDR3 runs to 14 residues. The CDR3 DNA is TGTGCCAGCAGCTTAGCTCTTAACACCGGGGAGCTGTTTTTT. Translated: CASSLALNTGELFF.

The V gene is TRBV5-1, the J gene TRBJ2-5; D gene ambiguous. Germline CDR1 and CDR2: SGHRS and YFSETQ. The CDR3 covers 14 residues. Trimming stripped 2 bases from V and 2 bases from J, with 10 bases between. CDR3 protein: CASSFLRVQETQYF. CDR3 DNA: TGCGCCAGCAGCTTCTTACGGGTACAAGAGACCCAGTACTTC.

The V and J genes are TRBV19 and TRBJ1-5; D is possibly TRBD1 (6 bases). V was trimmed by 7 bases and J by 2 bases, leaving 18 bases between them. Per germline, CDR1 LNHDA and CDR2 SQIVND (reference sequence). The CDR3 covers 16 residues. The CDR3 here is CASNLAGAGGNQPQHF. The CDR3 DNA reads as TGTGCCAGTAACCTGGCAGGGGCGGGGGGCAATCAGCCCCAGCATTTT.

This clone was detected only once. The chain employs TRBV30 and TRBJ2-4; D possibly corresponds to TRBD1 (5 bases). This CDR3 comprises 17 residues. Trimming took 7 bases from V and 0 from J, leaving 22 bases between them. Germline CDR1 and CDR2: GTSNPN and SVGIG (reference sequence). As DNA, the CDR3 is TGTGCCTTCAGGGCCATTTCAGGAAGTGTAGCCAAAAACATTCAGTACTTC. Translating gives CAFRAISGSVAKNIQYF.

This sequence joins TRBV4-1 and TRBJ2-1; D is possibly TRBD1 (5 bases). V gave up 4 bases and J gave up 7 bases, with 11 bases separating them. The CDR3 loop spans 13 amino acids. Germline V gene lookup returns CDR1 MGHRA and CDR2 YSYEKL. The CDR3 spells CASSPSDRNEQFF. CDR3 bases: TGCGCCAGCAGCCCCTCCGACAGAAATGAGCAGTTCTTC.

The CDR3 nucleotides are TGCGCCAGCAGCCAGCCGGGAACCTACGAGCAGTACTTC. Its translation is CASSQPGTYEQYF. This sequence joins TRBV5-1 and TRBJ2-5; a possible D gene is TRBD2 (5 bases). TRBJ2-7 explains the end of the DNA better; the J call may be wrong. The CDR3 extends over 13 amino acids. Germline CDR1 is SGHRS and CDR2 is YFSETQ.

The V and J genes are TRBV18 and TRBJ1-5; 8 nucleotides agree with TRBD1. The CDR3 contains 14 residues. Germline CDR1 is KGHSH and CDR2 is LQKENI. The J segment lost 7 bases and the V segment lost 3 bases, leaving 5 bases of the junction unmatched. CDR3 nucleotide sequence: TGTGCCAGCTCACCGGACAGGGCAACACAGCCCCAGCATTTT. Translated: CASSPDRATQPQHF. Combining the CDR3 with reference TRBV18 and TRBJ1-5 gives the whole variable domain NAGVMQNPRHLVRRRGQEARLRCSPMKGHSHVYWYRQLPEEGLKFMVYLQKENIIDESGMPKERFSAEFPKEGPSILRIQQVVRGDSAAYFCASSPDRATQPQHFGDGTRLSIL.

This rearrangement joins TRBV7-9 to TRBJ1-1; D may be TRBD1 (6 bases). V lost 7 bases to trimming and J lost 1 base, with 13 bases between them. CDR3 length: 14 amino acids. Germline V CDR1 and CDR2: SEHNR, FQNEAQ (reference sequence). CDR3 DNA sequence: TGTGCCAGCAAGCTACAGGGTGCGAACACTGAAGCTTTCTTT. Its protein is CASKLQGANTEAFF.

The chain is built from TRBV19 and TRBJ2-2; maybe TRBD1 (6 bases). This CDR3 comprises 14 residues. Trimming pared 6 bases from V and 4 bases from J, leaving 12 bases between. Per germline, CDR1 LNHDA and CDR2 SQIVND (reference sequence). The CDR3 sequence is CASRGGSGTGELFF. The CDR3 DNA reads as TGTGCCAGTAGAGGGGGTTCTGGCACCGGGGAGCTGTTTTTT.

This chain joins TRBV7-9 and TRBJ2-7, with a possible D match to TRBD1 (9 bases). V was pared by 6 bases and J by 4 bases, with 16 bases between. Germline values: CDR1 SEHNR, CDR2 FQNEAQ (reference sequence). The CDR3 runs to 14 residues. The CDR3 DNA reads TGTGCCAGCAGACGGGAGGGACAGGGATACGAGCAGTACTTC. It is translated as CASRREGQGYEQYF.

This chain connects TRBV2 to TRBJ2-7; 7 bases are shared with TRBD2. The CDR3 runs to 15 residues. Per germline, CDR1 SNHLY and CDR2 FYNNEI. With 5 bases clipped from V and 0 bases from J, the junction kept 7 bases outside the gene matches. The CDR3 DNA is TGTGCCAGCAGTCTTACTAGCGCGACCTCCTACGAGCAGTACTTC. Amino acid sequence: CASSLTSATSYEQYF.

This clone was seen a handful of times. The sample has other DNA sequences that encode this CDR3 too. The chain has TRBV7-9 and TRBJ2-3; D gene uncertain. Per the germline V gene, CDR1 is SEHNR and CDR2 is FQNEAQ (reference sequence). CDR3 length: 12 amino acids. V lost 5 bases and J 2 bases, leaving 5 bases between the germline ends. The CDR3 coding sequence is TGTGCCAGCAGCCCATCCACAGATACGCAGTATTTT. Translating gives CASSPSTDTQYF.

This chain uses TRBV9 with TRBJ2-3; 11 bases line up with TRBD2. This CDR3 spans 14 amino acids. V was pared by 2 bases and J by 5 bases, with 1 base of the junction left unmatched. The V gene's germline CDR1 is SGDLS and CDR2 YYNGEE. The CDR3 reads CASSVSGGEDTQYF. The CDR3, as DNA: TGTGCCAGCAGCGTTAGCGGGGGGGAAGATACGCAGTATTTT.

The V gene is TRBV7-9, the J gene TRBJ2-7; TRBD2 might be the D (6 bases). This CDR3 is 14 amino acids long. V was trimmed by 0 bases and J by 5 bases, leaving 11 bases between them. From germline, CDR1 is SEHNR and CDR2 FQNEAQ (reference sequence). CDR3 loop: CASSLAVGEDEQYF. In nucleotides, the CDR3 is TGTGCCAGCAGCTTAGCGGTAGGGGAGGACGAGCAGTACTTC.

Comment on this clone: The identical CDR3 is also encoded by other nucleotide sequences in the sample. This chain connects TRBV7-8 to TRBJ1-1; D is unresolved. The CDR3 contains 13 residues. Trimming took off 5 bases at V and 2 bases at J, with 9 bases between the two ends. Per the germline V gene, CDR1 is SGHVS and CDR2 is FQNEAQ. The CDR3 here is CASSRTVNTEAFF. CDR3 DNA: TGTGCCAGCAGCCGAACAGTAAACACTGAAGCTTTCTTT.

This clone has more than one count but fewer than ten. The chain carries TRBV5-5 and TRBJ1-3, with D possibly TRBD1 on 6 matching bases. The germline V gene has CDR1 SGHKS and CDR2 YYEKEE (reference sequence). The CDR3 extends over 15 amino acids. Between the trimmed V and J ends, which lost 3 bases and 0 bases, there was a span of 10 bases. CDR3 protein: CASSSGVGSGNTIYF. The CDR3 DNA reads TGTGCCAGCAGCTCAGGGGTGGGCTCTGGAAACACCATATATTTT.

This clone was found once. The chain uses TRBV5-8 and TRBJ2-7; 14 bases align to TRBD2. The CDR3 is 16 amino acids. Losses at the gene ends were 10 bases for V and 1 base for J; bases not matched to a gene: 10. Germline CDR1 and CDR2: SGHTS and YDEGEE. CDR3 DNA: TGTGCCTCAGGGACTAGCGGGAGCTATCGGTCCTACGAGCAGTACTTC. Protein: CASGTSGSYRSYEQYF.

This clone has just one count. The chain employs TRBV11-2 and TRBJ2-1, with 10 bases aligning to TRBD2. From germline, CDR1 is SGHAT and CDR2 FQNNGV. V gave up 5 bases and J gave up 7 bases; unmatched junction bases: 11. The CDR3 has 16 amino acids. In DNA, the CDR3 is TGTGCCAGCAGCACCTCAGTAGCGGGGGGTTGGAATGAGCAGTTCTTC. Translated: CASSTSVAGGWNEQFF.

The chain is built from TRBV7-9 and TRBJ2-2; D possibly corresponds to TRBD2 (6 bases). V was cut by 8 bases and J by 1 base, with 8 bases left in between. This CDR3 contains 13 residues. The germline CDR1 and CDR2 sequences are SEHNR and FQNEAQ (reference sequence). CDR3 region: CASEGGNTGELFF. The CDR3 region has the DNA TGTGCCAGCGAGGGAGGGAACACCGGGGAGCTGTTTTTT. Looking up the rest from reference TRBV7-9 and TRBJ2-2 gives the full variable domain: DTGVSQNPRHKITKRGQNVTFRCDPISEHNRLYWYRQTLGQGPEFLTYFQNEAQLEKSRLLSDRFSAERPKGSFSTLEIQRTEQGDSAMYLCASEGGNTGELFFGEGSRLTVL.

The chain links TRBV4-1 to TRBJ2-2; possible D gene TRBD2, 5 bases. V lost 0 bases and J lost 0, with 11 bases in between. CDR1 is MGHRA, CDR2 YSYEKL, per germline. The CDR3 totals 17 residues. CDR3 in DNA: TGCGCCAGCAGCCAAGATATTAGGACTGCGAACACCGGGGAGCTGTTTTTT. It specifies CASSQDIRTANTGELFF.

This clone was found a few times. This chain uses TRBV19 with TRBJ1-1; perhaps TRBD1 as D (5 bases). Germline assignment: CDR1 LNHDA and CDR2 SQIVND (reference sequence). CDR3 length: 14 amino acids. Deletions cut 3 bases from V and 4 bases from J, with 12 bases between. CDR3 sequence: CASSIGRVATEAFF. For the CDR3, the DNA is TGTGCCAGTAGTATTGGCAGGGTAGCCACTGAAGCTTTCTTT.

The CDR3 DNA reads TGTGCCAGCAGCCCTGGTGAAGCGGGGGCCTACGAGCAGTACTTC. Translation: CASSPGEAGAYEQYF. The chain combines TRBV6-5 with TRBJ2-5; 8 bases are shared with TRBD2. Judging by the DNA end, TRBJ2-7 fits better; the J call may be wrong. Germline CDR1 MNHEY, CDR2 SVGAGI. This CDR3 is 15 amino acids long.